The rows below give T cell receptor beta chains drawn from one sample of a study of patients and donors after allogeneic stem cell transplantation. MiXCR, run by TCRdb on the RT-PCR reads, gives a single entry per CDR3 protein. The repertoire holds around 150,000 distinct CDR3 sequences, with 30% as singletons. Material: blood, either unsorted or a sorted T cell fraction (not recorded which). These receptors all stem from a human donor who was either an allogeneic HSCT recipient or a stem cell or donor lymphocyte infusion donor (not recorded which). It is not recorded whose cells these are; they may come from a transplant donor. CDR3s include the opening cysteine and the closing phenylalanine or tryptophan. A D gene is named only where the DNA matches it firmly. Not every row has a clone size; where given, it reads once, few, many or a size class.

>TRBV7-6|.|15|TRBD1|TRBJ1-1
CASSHGQEMNTEAFF
TGTGCCAGCAGCCATGGACAGGAGATGAACACTGAAGCTTTCTTT
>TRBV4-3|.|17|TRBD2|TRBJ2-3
CASSQDRGLAGAHTQYF
TGCGCCAGCAGCCAAGATCGCGGACTAGCGGGAGCACATACGCAGTATTTT
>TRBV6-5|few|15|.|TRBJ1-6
CASSGQPTYNSPLHF
TGTGCCAGCTCCGGACAGCCGACTTATAATTCACCCCTCCACTTT
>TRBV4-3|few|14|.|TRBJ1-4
CASSQAGVNEKLFF
TGCGCCAGCAGCCAAGCGGGGGTTAATGAAAAACTGTTTTTT
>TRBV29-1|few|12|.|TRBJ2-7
CSVEGVRYEQYF
TGCAGCGTTGAAGGGGTTCGCTACGAGCAGTACTTC
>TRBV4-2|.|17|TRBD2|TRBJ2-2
CASSQVHGRDLSGELFF
TGTGCCAGCAGCCAAGTTCACGGGAGGGATTTATCCGGGGAGCTGTTTTTT
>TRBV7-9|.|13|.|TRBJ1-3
CASSQQSGNTIYF
TGTGCCAGCAGCCAACAGAGTGGAAACACCATATATTTT
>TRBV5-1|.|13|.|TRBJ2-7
CASSFGSSYEQYF
TGCGCCAGCAGCTTTGGTAGCTCCTACGAGCAGTACTTC
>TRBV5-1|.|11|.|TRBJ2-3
CASNRGDTQYF
TGCGCCAGCAACCGGGGAGATACGCAGTATTTT
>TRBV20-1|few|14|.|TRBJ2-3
CSARRDTSTDTQYF
TGCAGTGCTAGACGTGACACCAGCACAGATACGCAGTATTTT
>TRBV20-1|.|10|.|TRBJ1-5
CSALNQPQHF
TGCAGTGCTTTAAATCAGCCCCAGCATTTT
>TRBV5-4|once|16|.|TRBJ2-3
CAYAEGGFGRTDTQYF
TGTGCCTACGCCGAGGGAGGTTTCGGTCGCACAGATACGCAGTATTTT
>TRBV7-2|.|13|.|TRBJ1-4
CASSPPGESQLFF
TGTGCCAGCAGCCCTCCGGGGGAGTCGCAACTGTTTTTT
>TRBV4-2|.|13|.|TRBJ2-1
CASSQLPFHEQFF
TGTGCCAGCAGCCAGCTTCCGTTCCATGAGCAGTTCTTC
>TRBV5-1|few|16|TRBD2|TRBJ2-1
CASSPGLAGGPDEQFF
TGCGCCAGCAGCCCAGGTCTAGCGGGAGGGCCTGATGAGCAGTTCTTC
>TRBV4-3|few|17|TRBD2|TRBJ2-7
CASSQDYGGRASYEQYF
TGCGCCAGCAGCCAAGATTACGGAGGGAGGGCCTCCTACGAGCAGTACTTC
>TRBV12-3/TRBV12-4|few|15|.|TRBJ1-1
CASSLVPGPDTEAFF
TGTGCCAGCAGTTTAGTTCCAGGGCCTGACACTGAAGCTTTCTTT
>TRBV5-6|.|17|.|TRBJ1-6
CASSLITTGTYNSPLHF
TGTGCCAGCAGCTTGATTACAACAGGGACCTATAATTCACCCCTCCACTTT
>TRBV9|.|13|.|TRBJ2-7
CASSVEVTAEQYF
TGTGCCAGCAGCGTAGAGGTGACAGCTGAGCAGTACTTC
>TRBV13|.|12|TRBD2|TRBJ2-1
CASSPGTKEQFF
TGTGCCAGCAGCCCCGGGACTAAGGAGCAGTTCTTC
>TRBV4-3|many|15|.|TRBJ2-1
CASGGVPGSYNEQFF
TGCGCCAGCGGAGGGGTGCCGGGCTCCTACAATGAGCAGTTCTTC
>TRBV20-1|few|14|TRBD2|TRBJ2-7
CSATGTSGSIEQYF
TGCAGTGCTACCGGGACTAGCGGGAGTATCGAGCAGTACTTC
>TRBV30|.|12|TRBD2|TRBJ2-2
CAWLADTGELFF
TGTGCCTGGCTAGCGGACACCGGGGAGCTGTTTTTT
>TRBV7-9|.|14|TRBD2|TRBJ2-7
CASRGTSGPYEQYF
TGTGCCAGCCGAGGGACTAGCGGACCCTACGAGCAGTACTTC
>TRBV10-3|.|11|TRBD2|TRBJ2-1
CASGTSSEQFF
TGTGCCAGCGGGACTAGCTCTGAGCAGTTCTTC
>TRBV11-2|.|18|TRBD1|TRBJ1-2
CASSLGGPRGQANYGYTF
TGTGCCAGCAGCTTAGGAGGGCCCAGGGGGCAGGCTAACTATGGCTACACCTTC
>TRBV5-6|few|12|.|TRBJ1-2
CASSETPGGYTF
TGTGCCAGCAGCGAAACGCCGGGGGGCTACACCTTC
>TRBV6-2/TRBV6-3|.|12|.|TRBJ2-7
CATNSVFYEQYF
TGTGCCACCAATAGCGTATTCTACGAGCAGTACTTC
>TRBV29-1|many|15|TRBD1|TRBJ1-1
CSVNSHRGPDTEAFF
TGCAGCGTCAACTCACACAGGGGGCCGGACACTGAAGCTTTCTTT
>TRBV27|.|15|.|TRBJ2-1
CASSVEKYAYNEQFF
TGTGCCAGCTCCGTCGAAAAGTATGCCTACAATGAGCAGTTCTTC
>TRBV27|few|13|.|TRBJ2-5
CASSPSDLETQYF
TGTGCCAGCAGTCCGTCTGACCTAGAGACCCAGTACTTC
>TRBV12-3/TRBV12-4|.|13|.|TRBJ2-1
CASSPGHYNEQFF
TGTGCCAGCAGCCCGGGACACTACAATGAGCAGTTCTTC
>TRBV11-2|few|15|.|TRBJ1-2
CASSLDMGYSYGYTF
TGTGCCAGCAGCTTAGATATGGGGTACAGTTATGGCTACACCTTC
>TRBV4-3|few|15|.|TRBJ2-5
CASSQEGAGQETQYF
TGCGCCAGCAGCCAAGAAGGGGCTGGACAAGAGACCCAGTACTTC
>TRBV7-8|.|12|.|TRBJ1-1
CASSWMNTEAFF
TGTGCCAGCAGCTGGATGAACACTGAAGCTTTCTTT
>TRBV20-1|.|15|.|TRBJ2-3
CSVTPPLDPTNTQYF
TGCAGTGTTACTCCCCCCCTAGATCCCACAAATACGCAGTATTTT
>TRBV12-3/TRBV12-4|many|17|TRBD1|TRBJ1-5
CASSLWGQGNSNQPQHF
TGTGCCAGCAGTTTGTGGGGACAGGGGAATAGCAATCAGCCCCAGCATTTT
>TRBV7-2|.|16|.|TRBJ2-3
CASSSTPWGRTDTQYF
TGTGCCAGCAGCTCCACGCCCTGGGGCCGCACAGATACGCAGTATTTT
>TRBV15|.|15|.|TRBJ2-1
CATSRGQSSYNEQFF
TGTGCCACCAGCAGAGGACAGTCCTCCTACAATGAGCAGTTCTTC
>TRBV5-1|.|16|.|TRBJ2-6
CASSLVVSSGANVLTF
TGCGCCAGCAGCTTGGTGGTTTCCTCTGGGGCCAACGTCCTGACTTTC